This T cell receptor (beta chain) was sequenced during a study of vaccination effects on CD4 cells after COVID-19. The V and J ends lost 5 bases and 7 bases respectively, with 8 bases between them. This CDR3 region has 11 residues. Method: immunoSEQ multiplex PCR; TCRdb's copy keeps in-frame clones and lacks some. The table records 45,000 or so clones, under 80% of them present only once. The authors isolated CD4+ T cells after about 10 days of culture. Subjects were given two BNT162b2 or mRNA-1273 vaccine doses. A word on this clone: Antigen specificity is unknown.

The sequenced sample was CD4+ T cells from PBMCs cultured without peptide, obtained after COVID-19 vaccination. The sequence was collected from a human donor who received a COVID-19 vaccine. The chain joins TRBV12-3 or TRBV12-4 to TRBJ2-5; D uncertain. In DNA, the CDR3 is TGTGCCAGCAGTATTACTGGGACCCAGTACTTC. Encoded protein: CASSITGTQYF.